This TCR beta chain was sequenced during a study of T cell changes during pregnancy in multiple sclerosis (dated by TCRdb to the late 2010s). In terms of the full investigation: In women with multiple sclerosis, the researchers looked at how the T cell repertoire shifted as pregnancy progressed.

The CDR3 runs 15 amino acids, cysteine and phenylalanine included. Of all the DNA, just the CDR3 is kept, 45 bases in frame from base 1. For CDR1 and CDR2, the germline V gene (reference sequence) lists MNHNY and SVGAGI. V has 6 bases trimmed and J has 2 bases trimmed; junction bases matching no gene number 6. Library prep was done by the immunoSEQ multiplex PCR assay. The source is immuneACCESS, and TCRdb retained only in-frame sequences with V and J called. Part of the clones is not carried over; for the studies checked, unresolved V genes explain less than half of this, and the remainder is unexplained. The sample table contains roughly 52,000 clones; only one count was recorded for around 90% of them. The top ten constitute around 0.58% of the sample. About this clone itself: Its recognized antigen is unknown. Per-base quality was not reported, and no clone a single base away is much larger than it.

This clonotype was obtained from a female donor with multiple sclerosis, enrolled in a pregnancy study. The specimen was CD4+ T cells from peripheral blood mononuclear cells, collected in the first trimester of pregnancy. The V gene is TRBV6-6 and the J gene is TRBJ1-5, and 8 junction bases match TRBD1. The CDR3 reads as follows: CASSHGQGGNQPQHF. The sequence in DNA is TGTGCCAGCAGCCACGGACAGGGTGGCAATCAGCCCCAGCATTTT.